The 20 T cell receptor beta chains in this list originate from one sample, sequenced in a study of blood T cell repertoires in COVID-19. Generated by immunoSEQ multiplex PCR, the TCRdb table keeps only in-frame clones and is missing some. The repertoire has more than 250,000 clones, approximately 88% of them found once; the top ten carry approximately 5.7%. Material: PBMCs or T cells enriched from blood (not recorded which). Receptor source: a middle-aged woman who had recovered from COVID-19.

This chain links TRBV6-1 with TRBJ2-7, with 7 bases lining up with TRBD1. The J segment lost 6 bases and the V segment lost 1 base, leaving 9 bases of the junction unmatched. Germline V gene sequence: CDR1 MNHNS, CDR2 SASEGT. This CDR3 contains 15 residues. The DNA for the CDR3 is TGTGCCAGCAGTGAAGAGACAGGGTTCCCTACCGAGCAGTACTTC. Amino acid sequence: CASSEETGFPTEQYF.

The genes are TRBV7-3 and TRBJ2-3; D is perhaps TRBD2 (6 bases). This CDR3 is built from 17 residues. In germline, CDR1 is SGHTA, CDR2 FQGTGA. The germline V and J ends were trimmed by 5 bases and 6 bases, with 24 bases remaining between them. The CDR3, as DNA: TGTGCCAGCAGCCGATGGGGAGGCGGACGTAGTTTGGATACGCAGTATTTT. Amino acid sequence: CASSRWGGGRSLDTQYF.

This sequence joins TRBV7-9 and TRBJ2-1, with TRBD2 matching over 11 bases. From germline, CDR1 is SEHNR and CDR2 FQNEAQ (reference sequence). The CDR3 loop spans 17 amino acids. V gave up 4 bases and J gave up 5 bases; unmatched junction bases: 10. DNA of the CDR3: TGTGCCAGCAGCTCCCCAGTGGGACTAGCGGTTCACAATGAGCAGTTCTTC. Amino acid sequence: CASSSPVGLAVHNEQFF.

The chain is built from TRBV29-1 and TRBJ2-3, with TRBD2 matching 7 bases. The CDR3 is made up of 16 amino acids. The ends lost 6 bases at V and 6 bases at J; junction bases unmatched: 18. The V gene's germline CDR1 is SQVTM and CDR2 ANQGSEA. For the CDR3, the DNA is TGCAGCGTCCATGGGGGGGAGGGCCTATTGGCGGATACGCAGTATTTT. As protein: CSVHGGEGLLADTQYF.

The chain couples TRBV9 to TRBJ1-2; TRBD1 aligns across 9 bases. V shed 4 bases, J shed 8 bases, and the junction held 9 bases outside the gene matches. CDR3 length equals 14 residues. CDR1 SGDLS and CDR2 YYNGEE come from the germline V gene. CDR3 coding DNA: TGTGCCAGCAGCAAGGGACAGGGAACTATGGGCTACACCTTC. It translates to CASSKGQGTMGYTF.

The V and J genes are TRBV15 and TRBJ2-6, with 7 bases fitting TRBD1. The CDR3 runs to 18 residues. CDR1 LNHNV and CDR2 YYDKDF come from the germline V gene (reference sequence). V lost 2 bases and J lost 0; bases outside the gene matches: 7. Here the CDR3 DNA reads TGTGCCACCAGCAGATACCGGGACAGTTTCTCTGGGGCCAACGTCCTGACTTTC. This codes for CATSRYRDSFSGANVLTF.

The V gene is TRBV6-5, the J gene TRBJ2-2; maybe TRBD2 (6 bases). The germline V and J ends were trimmed by 6 bases and 2 bases, with 13 bases remaining between them. The CDR3 is 15 residues long. Germline-derived CDR1 and CDR2 are MNHEY and SVGAGI. The chain's CDR3 is CASSPRLVNTGELFF. The CDR3 DNA follows: TGTGCCAGCAGCCCCCGACTAGTTAACACCGGGGAGCTGTTTTTT.

J is TRBJ1-3 and V is TRBV7-9; no clear D gene. Germline assignment: CDR1 SEHNR and CDR2 FQNEAQ (reference sequence). The CDR3 is 13 residues long. Trimming took 4 bases from V and 6 from J, leaving 10 bases between them. CDR3 nucleotide sequence: TGTGCCAGCAGCTGGGAGGTCGAAAACACCATATATTTT. As protein: CASSWEVENTIYF.

V gene TRBV30 combines with J gene TRBJ2-2, with D possibly TRBD2 on 6 matching bases. The CDR3 runs to 15 residues. Trimming removed 2 bases from V and 8 bases from J, with 18 bases in between. Germline CDR1 reads GTSNPN; CDR2 reads SVGIG (reference sequence). DNA for the CDR3: TGTGCCTGGAGTCCCTCGGGAGCGTGGGGGGGGGAGCTGTTTTTT. Translation: CAWSPSGAWGGELFF. The full variable domain, its missing parts supplied by reference TRBV30 and TRBJ2-2, is SQTIHQWPATLVQPVGSPLSLECTVEGTSNPNLYWYRQAAGRGLQLLFYSVGIGQISSEVPQNLSASRPQDRQFILSSKKLLLSDSGFYLCAWSPSGAWGGELFFGEGSRLTVL.

The genes are TRBV30 and TRBJ2-3; tentative D call: TRBD1 (6 bases). The germline V and J ends were trimmed by 3 bases and 0 bases, with 13 bases remaining between them. The CDR3 runs 15 residues. The germline CDR1 and CDR2 sequences are GTSNPN and SVGIG (reference sequence). CDR3 sequence (DNA): TGTGCCTGGAGGTTCCCGCAGGGGAGCACAGATACGCAGTATTTT. Its translation: CAWRFPQGSTDTQYF.

The chain combines TRBV6-6 with TRBJ2-7, with TRBD2 matching over 10 bases. Germline CDR1 MNHNY, CDR2 SVGAGI (reference sequence). Trimming removed 5 bases from V and 0 bases from J; junction bases left unmatched: 10. The CDR3 is 17 amino acids. The CDR3 sequence is CASSPRGLAKSSYEQYF. The CDR3 DNA sequence: TGTGCCAGCAGTCCCAGGGGACTAGCGAAGAGCTCCTACGAGCAGTACTTC.

The V gene is TRBV19, the J gene TRBJ2-4, with 16 bases aligning to TRBD2. V shed 5 bases and J 1 base; nucleotides not matched to a gene: 11. The CDR3 spans 20 residues. Germline CDR1 reads LNHDA; CDR2 reads SQIVND (reference sequence). This CDR3 is CASSPGTGLAGGWAKNIQYF. The CDR3 coding sequence is TGTGCCAGTAGTCCCGGCACGGGACTAGCGGGGGGGTGGGCCAAAAACATTCAGTACTTC. The full variable domain, its missing parts supplied by reference TRBV19 and TRBJ2-4, is DGGITQSPKYLFRKEGQNVTLSCEQNLNHDAMYWYRQDPGQGLRLIYYSQIVNDFQKGDIAEGYSVSREKKESFPLTVTSAQKNPTAFYLCASSPGTGLAGGWAKNIQYFGAGTRLSVL.

The genes are TRBV2 and TRBJ2-7, with TRBD2 identical over 12 bases. This CDR3 region has 12 residues. The germline gives CDR1 SNHLY, CDR2 FYNNEI. The trim removed 4 bases at V and 12 bases at J, leaving 4 bases unmatched. CDR3 region: CASSVLAGGVYF. The CDR3 DNA follows: TGTGCCAGCAGTGTCCTAGCGGGAGGGGTGTACTTC. The complete variable domain, with remaining parts taken from reference TRBV2 and TRBJ2-7, reads EPEVTQTPSHQVTQMGQEVILRCVPISNHLYFYWYRQILGQKVEFLVSFYNNEISEKSEIFDDQFSVERPDGSNFTLKIRSTKLEDSAMYFCASSVLAGGVYFGPGTRLTVT.

The chain employs TRBV6-6 and TRBJ2-7; the match to TRBD1 covers 8 bases. Germline V lookup: CDR1 MNHNY, CDR2 SVGAGI (reference sequence). The junction had 18 bases not matched to a gene; V was cut back by 10 bases and J by 7 bases. The CDR3 contains 15 residues. CDR3 amino acids: CATLSGGPRGGEQYF. The CDR3 DNA is TGTGCCACCTTGTCAGGGGGCCCCCGGGGAGGAGAGCAGTACTTC.

V is TRBV5-8 and J is TRBJ2-7, with D uncertain. CDR3 length equals 16 residues. The V end was cut by 5 bases, the J end by 5 bases, with 23 bases between. Germline V gene data show CDR1 as SGHTS and CDR2 as YDEGEE. The CDR3 region has the DNA TGTGCCAGCAGTGGCGGAAGGATAGCAACGCCCCACGAGCAGTACTTC. It codes for CASSGGRIATPHEQYF. Complete variable domain (other parts from reference TRBV5-8 and TRBJ2-7): EAGVTQSPTHLIKTRGQQATLRCSPISGHTSVYWYQQALGLGLQFLLWYDEGEERNRGNFPPRFSGRQFPNYSSELNVNALELEDSALYLCASSGGRIATPHEQYFGPGTRLTVT.

V is TRBV7-6 and J is TRBJ2-1; TRBD1 matches 10 bases. The germline CDR1 and CDR2 sequences are SGHVS and FNYEAQ. Trimming cost V 5 bases and J 8 bases; bases outside gene matches: 3. CDR3 length: 13 amino acids. The CDR3 coding sequence is TGTGCCAGCAGCCGGACAGGGGGAGATGAGCAGTTCTTC. As protein: CASSRTGGDEQFF.

The chain combines TRBV4-2 with TRBJ1-4, with 12 bases aligning to TRBD1. The CDR3 totals 20 residues. Germline assignment: CDR1 LGHNA and CDR2 YNFKEQ. J gave up 4 bases and V 0 bases, and 12 bases lay outside the gene matches. The CDR3 coding sequence is TGTGCCAGCAGCCAAGATGGAATGTGGGGGACAGGGGGCGGTAATGAAAAACTGTTTTTT. The encoded protein is CASSQDGMWGTGGGNEKLFF.

The V call is TRBV5-1, the J call TRBJ2-3, with TRBD2 identical over 12 bases. The V segment lost 1 base and the J segment 0 bases; nucleotides outside the gene matches: 12. There are 20 residues in the CDR3. Germline V gives CDR1 SGHRS, CDR2 YFSETQ. The CDR3 protein is CASSLRRQGTSGRSTDTQYF. CDR3 DNA: TGCGCCAGCAGCTTGCGGCGACAGGGTACTAGCGGGAGGAGCACAGATACGCAGTATTTT.

In nucleotides, the CDR3 is TGTGCCAGCAGACGACAGGTACCCGGGGAGCTGTTTTTT. Protein sequence: CASRRQVPGELFF. This chain uses TRBV6-6 with TRBJ2-2; weak D call: TRBD1 (6 bases). V was clipped by 6 bases and J by 6 bases, with 11 bases between them. The germline gives CDR1 MNHNY, CDR2 SVGAGI (reference sequence). The CDR3 is 13 amino acids.

CDR3 amino acids: CASSSGGADFYNEQFF. CDR3 DNA sequence: TGTGCCAGCAGCAGCGGCGGGGCGGACTTCTACAATGAGCAGTTCTTC. This sequence joins TRBV7-2 and TRBJ2-1; possibly TRBD2 for D (6 bases). The CDR3 totals 16 residues. V was shortened by 5 bases and J by 3 bases, with 17 bases between the two germline ends. CDR1 and CDR2 from the germline V gene are SGHTA and FQGNSA.